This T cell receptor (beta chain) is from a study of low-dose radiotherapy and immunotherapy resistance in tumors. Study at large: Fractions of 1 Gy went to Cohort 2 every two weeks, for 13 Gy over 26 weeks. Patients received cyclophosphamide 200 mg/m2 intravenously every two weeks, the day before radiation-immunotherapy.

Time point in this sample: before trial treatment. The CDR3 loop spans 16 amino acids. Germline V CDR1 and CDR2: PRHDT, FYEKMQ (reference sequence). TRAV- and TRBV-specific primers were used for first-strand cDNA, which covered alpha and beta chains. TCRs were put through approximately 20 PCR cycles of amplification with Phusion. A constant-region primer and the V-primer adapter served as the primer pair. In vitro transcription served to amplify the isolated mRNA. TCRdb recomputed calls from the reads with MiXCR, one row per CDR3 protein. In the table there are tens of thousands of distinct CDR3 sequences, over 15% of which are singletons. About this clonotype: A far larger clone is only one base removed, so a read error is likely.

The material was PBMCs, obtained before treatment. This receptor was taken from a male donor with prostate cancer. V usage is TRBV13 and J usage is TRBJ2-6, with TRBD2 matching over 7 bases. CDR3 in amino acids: CVSSLGGGAGANVLTF. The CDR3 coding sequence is TGTGTCAGCAGCTTAGGCGGGGGTGCTGGGGCCAACGTCCTGACTTTC.